Listed below are T cell receptor beta chains from one sample, sequenced in a study of blood T cells in healthy people across ages. MiXCR was run by TCRdb on the 5' RACE reads, yielding one entry per CDR3 protein. The sample lists roughly 1,700,000 distinct CDR3 sequences; 28% were seen once. Sequenced input: blood. These receptor sequences come from a woman aged 30 to 39 in good health. CDR3s include the opening cysteine and the closing phenylalanine or tryptophan. D genes are given only for firm matches. For some rows the clone size is stated as once, few or many, or as a class when expanded; others skip it.

size,J,D,V,CDR3,DNA
many,TRBJ1-2,NA,TRBV18,CASSPDGTYGYTF,TGCGCCAGCAGTCCCGACGGCACCTATGGCTACACCTTC
NA,TRBJ1-1,NA,TRBV5-5,CASSKGQIPKDEAFF,TGTGCCAGCAGCAAGGGACAAATCCCGAAAGATGAAGCTTTCTTT
NA,TRBJ2-7,NA,TRBV7-2,CASSLAQDSYEQYF,TGTGCCAGCAGCTTAGCCCAGGACTCCTACGAGCAGTACTTC
few,TRBJ2-1,NA,TRBV3-1,CASSPHRGGWYNEQFF,TGTGCCAGCAGCCCTCACCGGGGCGGCTGGTACAATGAGCAGTTCTTC
NA,TRBJ2-7,TRBD1,TRBV6-1,CASSEGGTGDYEQYF,TGTGCCAGCAGTGAAGGTGGGACAGGAGACTACGAGCAGTACTTC
many,TRBJ2-5,TRBD2,TRBV5-1,CASSSLAGVRGEQYF,TGCGCCAGCAGCTCACTAGCGGGCGTCCGGGGGGAGCAGTACTTC
many,TRBJ2-5,NA,TRBV29-1,CSTAPGEETQYF,TGCAGCACCGCACCGGGAGAAGAGACCCAGTACTTC
NA,TRBJ2-1,TRBD1,TRBV5-5,CASSRPGTGASASYNEQFF,TGTGCCAGCAGCCGACCCGGGACAGGGGCATCCGCCTCCTACAATGAGCAGTTCTTC
NA,TRBJ1-6,NA,TRBV11-2,CASSLPCSPLHF,TGTGCCAGCAGCTTACCGTGCTCACCCCTCCACTTT
few,TRBJ2-7,NA,TRBV4-1,CASSQVHGEQYF,TGCGCCAGCAGCCAGGTTCATGGGGAGCAGTACTTC
few,TRBJ2-7,TRBD2,TRBV4-1,CASSPRTSGASGEQYF,TGCGCCAGCAGCCCCAGGACTAGCGGGGCGTCGGGCGAGCAGTACTTC